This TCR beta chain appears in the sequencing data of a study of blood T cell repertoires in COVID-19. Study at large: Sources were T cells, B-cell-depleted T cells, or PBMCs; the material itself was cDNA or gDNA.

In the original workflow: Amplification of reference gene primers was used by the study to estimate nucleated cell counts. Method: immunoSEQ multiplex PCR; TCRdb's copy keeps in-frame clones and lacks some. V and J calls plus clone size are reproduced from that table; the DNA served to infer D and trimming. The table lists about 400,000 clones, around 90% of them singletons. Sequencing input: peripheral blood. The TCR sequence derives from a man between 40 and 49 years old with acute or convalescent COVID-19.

The CDR3 DNA reads TGTGCCAGCAGCTTGACTAGCGGGGAGCTGTTTTTT. Amino acids: CASSLTSGELFF. This chain joins TRBV5-4 and TRBJ2-2, with a possible D match to TRBD2 (5 bases). The ends were cut back, 1 base at V and 7 bases at J, with 5 bases in the middle. Germline-derived CDR1 and CDR2 are SGHNT and YYREEE (reference sequence). This CDR3 region has 12 residues.